This T cell receptor (beta chain) was identified in a study of shared clonotypes between healthy human individuals. The overall study: A couple of female and a few male donors aged 18 to 49 were enrolled. Findings of the study overall: Among donors, clonotype sharing was expected to be affected by sequencing depth.

Clones were sequenced by immunoSEQ multiplex PCR, and TCRdb holds only the in-frame ones, with some missing. Of 900,000 to 1,200,000 clones listed, approximately 78% are singletons. Between the trimmed V and J ends, which lost 3 bases and 4 bases, there was a span of 7 bases. The CDR3 sequence is 13 residues long. From germline, CDR1 is SGHDT and CDR2 YYEEEE. Worth noting for this clone: Antigen: not known.

This receptor was identified in a man aged 18 to 35 in good health. Some clones in this sample may be carry-over from other donors' samples. V gene TRBV5-6 combines with J gene TRBJ1-4, with D possibly matching TRBD1 (5 bases). The sample taken for sequencing was memory CD4+ T cells from PBMCs. Subset indicated: CD45RA-negative fraction. The CDR3 coding sequence is TGTGCCAGCAGCTCGGGGCTTAATGAAAAACTGTTTTTT. The encoded protein is CASSSGLNEKLFF.